These 13 T cell receptor beta chains were all obtained from the same sample, sequenced in a study of tissue T cells after allogeneic stem cell transplantation. Sequencing used immunoSEQ multiplex PCR; TCRdb keeps in-frame clones, though not all of them. The top ten hold 0.5% to 0.65% of the sample, which has over 45,000 clones, about three quarters seen once. The sequenced material came from sorted cells pooled from one or two spleens. The receptor source for this set is a pool of C57BL/6 mice in good health.

Of note for this clone: The germline and genes are mouse ones. The read is 1 residue too short to cover the CDR3 end, so that end is filled in from the germline J gene. The gene calls are TRBV19 and TRBJ2-4, with 8 bases lining up with TRBD2. The CDR3 extends over 15 amino acids. Germline CDR1 FNHDT, CDR2 SITEND (reference sequence). J gave up 3 bases and V 2 bases, and 5 bases lay outside the gene matches. CDR3 DNA, as far as it was read: TGTGCCAGCAGTATCTCTGGGGGGAGGCAAAACACCTTGTAC. This codes for CASSISGGRQNTLY. The CDR3 as a whole reads CASSISGGRQNTLYF.

A remark on this clone: The genes are named according to mouse. The observed sequence ends 1 residue before the CDR3 terminus, with the missing tail filled in from the germline J gene. The chain links TRBV13-3 to TRBJ1-2, with 10 bases matching TRBD1. Trimming removed 10 bases from V and 3 bases from J; junction bases left unmatched: 6. Germline CDR1 reads NNHDY; CDR2 reads SYVADS. The CDR3 covers 13 residues. CDR3 DNA, as far as it was read: TGTGCCTCCCGGGACAGGGGAGACTCCGACTACACC. The encoded protein is CASRDRGDSDYT. The whole CDR3 sequence is CASRDRGDSDYTF.

As regards this clone: These gene names are mouse names. With the read ending 1 residue before the CDR3 end, the germline J gene is used to fill in that end. This specimen includes other DNA sequences encoding the same CDR3. The V and J genes are TRBV1 and TRBJ2-2; no clear D gene. Germline V lookup: CDR1 NSQYPW, CDR2 LRSPGD (reference sequence). The length of the CDR3 is 13 residues. The ends were cut back, 1 base at V and 6 bases at J, with 6 bases in the middle. The covered CDR3 bases are TGCACCTGCAGTGCAGGGGGATCCGGGCAGCTCTAC. As protein: CTCSAGGSGQLY. The whole CDR3 protein reads CTCSAGGSGQLYF.

A remark on this clone: The genes and germline here are from mouse. The CDR3 end falls 1 residue outside the read, so it is completed with the germline J gene. The rearrangement uses TRBV5 and TRBJ1-4; TRBD1 might be the D (5 bases). V lost 0 bases and J 0 bases, leaving 5 bases between the germline ends. CDR1 is LGHNA and CDR2 is YNLKQL in the germline V gene (reference sequence). The CDR3 is 15 amino acids. CDR3 protein: CASSQETVSNERLFF. The part of the CDR3 DNA that was read is TGTGCCAGCAGCCAAGAGACAGTTTCCAACGAAAGATTATTT.

This clone appeared a few times. Gene names are mouse gene names. The CDR3: CASSSHWGGSSYEQYF. The sequenced part of the CDR3 DNA is TGTGCTAGCAGTTCCCACTGGGGGGGAAGCTCCTATGAACAGTAC. The rearrangement links TRBV29 to TRBJ2-7, with 10 positions matching TRBD2. The read comes to an end 1 residue before the CDR3 does, leaving the germline J gene to fill in the end. Germline CDR1 reads MSHET; CDR2 reads SYDVDS. The V and J ends lost 4 bases and 0 bases, in that order; junction bases with no gene match: 6. The CDR3 extends over 16 amino acids.

Notes on this clone: Mouse gene names and germline throughout. The CDR3 region is CASSEWGSGNTLYF. The part of the CDR3 DNA that was read is TGTGCCAGCAGTGAATGGGGAAGTGGAAATACGCTCTAT. This chain links TRBV13-3 with TRBJ1-3; the D is unclear. With the read ending 1 residue before the CDR3 end, the germline J gene is used to fill in that end. CDR3 length: 14 residues. Germline values: CDR1 NNHDY, CDR2 SYVADS. V was shortened by 2 bases and J by 3 bases, with 9 bases between the two germline ends. Filled out from reference TRBV13-3 and TRBJ1-3, the complete variable domain reads EAAVTQSPRSKVAVTGGKVTLSCHQTNNHDYMYWYRQDTGHGLRLIHYSYVADSTEKGDIPDGYKASRPSQENFSLILELASLSQTAVYFCASSEWGSGNTLYFGEGSRLIVV.

As regards this clone: The germline and genes are mouse ones. The CDR3 end lies 1 residue beyond the end of the read and is filled in from the germline J gene. The chain links TRBV13-1 to TRBJ2-5; no clear D. Germline V gives CDR1 NSHNY, CDR2 SYGAGN. This CDR3 is 14 amino acids long. V was clipped by 2 bases and J by 3 bases, with 10 bases between them. CDR3 DNA (partial): TGTGCCAGCAGTGAGCGGCTGGCTCAAGACACCCAGTAC. It translates to CASSERLAQDTQY. The full CDR3 protein is CASSERLAQDTQYF.

Details on this clone: Genes here carry mouse names. The CDR3 is cut off 1 residue early in the read; its end comes from the germline J gene. The chain links TRBV13-2 to TRBJ2-4, with TRBD2 matching 8 bases. CDR1 and CDR2 (germline): NNHNN, SYGAGS (reference sequence). The ends lost 0 bases at V and 3 bases at J; junction bases unmatched: 3. This CDR3 comprises 15 residues. The sequenced CDR3 bases are TGTGCCAGCGGTGATGGACTGGGGAGGCAAAACACCTTGTAC. This translates into CASGDGLGRQNTLY. The whole CDR3 sequence reads CASGDGLGRQNTLYF.

Of note for this clone: Germline and genes here are mouse. The read halts 1 residue ahead of the CDR3 end, with the missing end drawn from the germline J gene. This rearrangement joins TRBV13-2 to TRBJ2-2; 9 nucleotides agree with TRBD2. Germline CDR1 is NNHNN and CDR2 is SYGAGS (reference sequence). The CDR3 has 15 residues. V was pared by 2 bases and J by 5 bases, with 4 bases of the junction left unmatched. This CDR3 is CASGETGGRTGQLYF. The CDR3 DNA, read in part, is TGTGCCAGCGGTGAAACTGGGGGGAGAACCGGGCAGCTCTAC.

This clone appeared a single time. These gene names are mouse names. Read sequence stops 1 residue before the CDR3 end, and the germline J gene provides the missing end. Other nucleotide sequences in the sample specify the same CDR3. The chain joins TRBV3 to TRBJ2-5; 9 nucleotides align to TRBD2. The CDR3 is made up of 13 amino acids. The ends lost 6 bases at V and 4 bases at J; junction bases unmatched: 2. Germline V gene lookup returns CDR1 SNHLY and CDR2 FYNGKV (reference sequence). CDR3 protein: CASSRDWEDTQYF. The sequenced part of the CDR3 DNA is TGTGCCAGCAGTCGGGACTGGGAAGACACCCAGTAC.

As to this clone: Gene names follow the mouse nomenclature. The read terminates 1 residue before the CDR3 end, so the remaining end is supplied by the germline J gene. The same CDR3 also results from other DNA sequences found in this sample. The chain joins TRBV3 to TRBJ2-7; 7 positions match TRBD2. The V gene end was trimmed by 1 base and the J gene end by 1 base; junction bases not matched to a gene: 1. The germline V gene encodes CDR1 SNHLY and CDR2 FYNGKV (reference sequence). The CDR3 extends over 14 amino acids. The sequenced CDR3 bases are TGTGCCAGCAGCTTAGATGGGGGGTCCTATGAACAGTAC. Translating it yields CASSLDGGSYEQY. The entire CDR3 reads CASSLDGGSYEQYF.

In the case of this clone: The gene symbols are mouse symbols. With the read ending 1 residue before the CDR3 end, the germline J gene is used to fill in that end. The V and J genes are TRBV19 and TRBJ1-1; maybe TRBD1 (6 bases). Looked up from germline, CDR1 is FNHDT and CDR2 is SITEND (reference sequence). With 3 bases removed from V and 6 bases from J, the gap between germline ends came to 9 bases. The CDR3 loop spans 12 amino acids. The CDR3 protein is CASSNGTSEVFF. CDR3 bases read: TGTGCCAGCAGTAACGGGACATCAGAAGTCTTC.

About this clone itself: The gene names given are mouse names. The read terminates 1 residue before the CDR3 end, so the remaining end is supplied by the germline J gene. This sequence joins TRBV5 and TRBJ2-3; possible D gene TRBD2, 7 bases. Germline lookup yields CDR1 LGHNA and CDR2 YNLKQL (reference sequence). Trimming shortened V by 0 bases and J by 3 bases, and 13 bases separated the two germline ends. The CDR3 totals 16 residues. The CDR3 loop is CASSQDGGGRAETLYF. The sequenced CDR3 bases are TGTGCCAGCAGCCAAGATGGCGGGGGGCGCGCAGAAACGCTGTAT.